The text below deals with one T cell receptor (beta chain). This clone's antigen is unknown. Base quality data are lacking; no much larger clone is found one base away. Trimming removed 1 base from V and 0 bases from J, leaving 21 bases between the germline ends. The CDR3, cysteine through phenylalanine, is 19 amino acids long. The kept DNA is CDR3 alone, 57 bases in frame from the first base. As encoded in the germline V gene (reference sequence), CDR1 is MNHEY while CDR2 is SMNVEV. The collaborating institutions used their own protocols to collect whole blood in K2EDTA tubes. For TCRbeta analysis, collaborator samples were shipped as frozen whole blood, as isolated PBMCs, or as DNA extracted from either sample type. The sample originates from a study of blood T cell repertoires in COVID-19 (dated by TCRdb to 2018 to 2021). A note on the overall study: The collaborator samples originated in the United States, Italy and Spain and spanned the acute and convalescent phases of COVID-19. The material from the prospective study consisted of cDNA or gDNA derived from T cells, B-cell-depleted T cells, or PBMCs. Subjects who had been exposed to COVID-19, were actively infected with it, or had recovered from it provided the deeply sampled blood TCRbeta repertoires that made up the dataset. The repertoires were made available in a free public database intended to serve as a resource for research on the immune response to SARS-CoV-2. Samples were obtained from the ongoing ImmuneRACE study (first 160 participants) and from 1,254 subjects provided by 6 global collaborators. A de-identified subject ID, COVID-19 status, age in years and sex were almost always included in the sample metadata. Where available, HLA class I and class II types were taken from metadata supplied by the sample provider and were not determined by assay-based typing.

The study at large found these results: The amount of clinical and demographic metadata varied by source and participant and was provided uncurated.

TCRbeta CDR3 regions were amplified from genomic DNA using the immunoSEQ Assay, a bias-controlled multiplex PCR. In the paper's pipeline: The number of nucleated cells in each sample was estimated from the amplification of reference gene primers within the assay. To quantify the absolute abundance of each unique TCRbeta CDR3 rearrangement, sequence reads were collapsed and filtered. Productive Simpson clonality was computed per sample as the square root of Simpson's diversity index over productive rearrangements. The source is immuneACCESS, and TCRdb retained only in-frame sequences with V and J called. Part of the clones is not carried over; for the studies checked, unresolved V genes explain less than half of this, and the remainder is unexplained. V and J calls and clone size are those listed in that table; D and trimming were worked out from the DNA. Recorded for this sample are about 160,000 clones; roughly 90% of them occurred a single time. The ten largest make up approximately 2.9% of the sample.

The sequencing sample was made of peripheral blood. The source is a man between 60 and 75 years old with acute or convalescent COVID-19. The sequence links TRBV27 to TRBJ1-1; there is no confident call for the D gene. The DNA is as follows: TGTGCCAGCAGTTTATTTTCGGTCAGGAATACACCTATGAACACTGAAGCTTTCTTT. This yields the protein CASSLFSVRNTPMNTEAFF.